The 6 T cell receptor beta chains reported below all come from one sample, sequenced in a study of vaccination and CD4 T cells after COVID-19. Oncomine TCR Beta short-read sequencing was applied to DNA from cultured CD4+ T cells. Each CDR3 protein is one row after TCRdb ran MiXCR on the PCR reads. Of fewer than 30,000 distinct CDR3 sequences in the sample, 35% to 55% were seen once. These TCRs are of unknown antigen specificity. Time point described: late sampling 161 to 241 days after vaccination in a few convalescent patients. Regarding treatment: approximately 9-day PBMC culture with coronavirus spike peptide pools or control peptides (ViraFEST assay). Sequenced here: CD4+ T cells from blood, cultured in vitro, sampled about 7 months after SARS-CoV-2 vaccination. These receptors were obtained from a human donor who had recovered from COVID-19.

V gene TRBV2 combines with J gene TRBJ1-2; D possibly corresponds to TRBD1 (6 bases). Trimming removed 2 bases from V and 3 bases from J, with 10 bases in between. Per the germline V gene, CDR1 is SNHLY and CDR2 is FYNNEI. The CDR3 has 14 amino acids. CDR3 coding DNA: TGTGCCAGCAGTGAACAGGGGTCGGACTATGGCTACACCTTC. Amino acids: CASSEQGSDYGYTF. The whole variable domain, filled in from reference TRBV2 and TRBJ1-2, reads EPEVTQTPSHQVTQMGQEVILRCVPISNHLYFYWYRQILGQKVEFLVSFYNNEISEKSEIFDDQFSVERPDGSNFTLKIRSTKLEDSAMYFCASSEQGSDYGYTFGSGTRLTVV.

The V and J genes are TRBV7-6 and TRBJ2-5; D is uncertain. The CDR3 loop spans 14 amino acids. CDR1 is SGHVS and CDR2 is FNYEAQ in the germline V gene. V gave up 2 bases and J gave up 4 bases, with 11 bases separating them. Here the CDR3 DNA reads TGTGCCAGCAGCTTACTAGGAATCCCAGAGACCCAGTACTTC. Translating gives CASSLLGIPETQYF.

The chain has TRBV2 and TRBJ2-1, with 13 bases aligning to TRBD2. Germline CDR1 SNHLY, CDR2 FYNNEI. V dropped 4 bases and J dropped 8; count of bases not matched to a gene: 5. CDR3 length: 15 amino acids. CDR3 residues: CASSVLAGGADEQFF. The CDR3 nucleotides read TGTGCCAGCAGTGTACTAGCGGGAGGGGCCGATGAGCAGTTCTTC. The full variable domain, rest sourced from reference TRBV2 and TRBJ2-1, is EPEVTQTPSHQVTQMGQEVILRCVPISNHLYFYWYRQILGQKVEFLVSFYNNEISEKSEIFDDQFSVERPDGSNFTLKIRSTKLEDSAMYFCASSVLAGGADEQFFGPGTRLTVL.

The J gene is TRBJ1-1, the V gene TRBV6-2 or TRBV6-3; 9 nucleotides match TRBD1. Germline V gene data show CDR1 as MNHEY and CDR2 as SVGEGT. This CDR3 region has 13 residues. V was clipped by 6 bases and J by 5 bases; unmatched bases: 4. The CDR3 loop is CASRRTGDTEAFF. The CDR3 nucleotides are TGTGCCAGCAGGAGGACAGGGGATACTGAAGCTTTCTTT.

This sequence joins TRBV7-3 and TRBJ2-5; 10 bases line up with TRBD1. CDR1 and CDR2 from the germline V gene are SGHTA and FQGTGA. V gave up 7 bases and J gave up 4 bases; unmatched junction bases: 9. This CDR3 comprises 15 residues. In nucleotides, the CDR3 is TGTGCCAGCAACCCCATGACAGGGGGCTCAGAGACCCAGTACTTC. It is translated as CASNPMTGGSETQYF.

This chain links TRBV20-1 with TRBJ2-1; unclear D gene. The V gene lost 0 bases and the J gene lost 0 bases, with 9 bases spanning the gap. The CDR3 length is 15 residues. Germline V gene lookup returns CDR1 DFQATT and CDR2 SNEGSKA (reference sequence). This chain's CDR3 is CSARDPGNSYNEQFF. The CDR3, as DNA: TGCAGTGCTAGAGATCCCGGCAACTCCTACAATGAGCAGTTCTTC.